The clone carrying this T cell receptor (beta chain) was recorded once. The antigen is unknown. Trimming took 5 bases from V and 1 from J, leaving 14 bases between them. Germline assignment: CDR1 SEHNR and CDR2 FQNEAQ (reference sequence). The CDR3 loop spans 16 amino acids. This entry comes from a study of spatial heterogeneity in lung cancer. Study in general: Across tumor regions, counts of TCR transcripts showed a strong correlation with a T cell module score derived from matched bulk RNA-seq. Findings and caveats of the study: Coverage was estimated at roughly 7.3% of tumor T cells for alpha chains and about 13% for beta chains. Mutation counts in tumors were tracked by counts of expanded intratumoral alpha and beta TCRs.

A single record per CDR3 protein comes from TCRdb applying MiXCR to the 5' RACE reads. Of fewer than 3,500 distinct CDR3 sequences listed, around 27% are singletons. Time point meaning: sample taken at primary tumor resection. No cell sorting; template was whole RNA from tumor, lung tissue or PBMC. The receptor comes from a female donor with early-stage non-small cell lung cancer. This specimen was lung tumor tissue, taken at surgery. This sequence joins TRBV7-9 and TRBJ2-2; D is unresolved. The CDR3 DNA sequence: TGTGCCAGCAGCGCTTATGGCAGCTGGAACACCGGGGAGCTGTTTTTT. Translating gives CASSAYGSWNTGELFF. Full variable domain (rest looked up from reference TRBV7-9 and TRBJ2-2): DTGVSQNPRHKITKRGQNVTFRCDPISEHNRLYWYRQTLGQGPEFLTYFQNEAQLEKSRLLSDRFSAERPKGSFSTLEIQRTEQGDSAMYLCASSAYGSWNTGELFFGEGSRLTVL.